What follows is one T cell receptor (beta chain) and its context. This sample was included in a study of blood T cell repertoires in COVID-19. Sequenced by immunoSEQ multiplex PCR; TCRdb stores in-frame clones only, minus some. This sample has some 180,000 clones, with approximately 84% found just once. Sample: peripheral blood. This receptor was obtained from a woman over 75 with COVID-19, enrolled during active disease.

In nucleotides, the CDR3 is TGTGCCAGCAGTGCCTACAGGGGCTTGAGCACAGATACGCAGTATTTT. Its translation: CASSAYRGLSTDTQYF. The genes are TRBV27 and TRBJ2-3; 7 bases match TRBD1. The CDR3 extends over 16 amino acids. V was clipped by 5 bases and J by 0 bases; unmatched bases: 8. The germline gives CDR1 MNHEY, CDR2 SMNVEV (reference sequence).